The 23 T cell receptor beta chains below were found in one sample sequenced in a study of T cell clusters in autoimmune cytopenias. TRB amplification used approximately 250 ng of peripheral blood genomic DNA. TRB rearrangements were amplified by touch-down multiplex PCR with mixed TRB-A/B primers. TCRdb reprocessed the multiplex PCR reads; each CDR3 protein has one entry and no DNA is given. The sample table includes 6,100 or so distinct CDR3 sequences. This sample was shared with a second study, whose subject was T cell repertoires in aging, cancer and after chemotherapy.

Sequenced material: peripheral blood. These receptors were obtained from a human donor in good health.

CDR3 region: CSAPLGHFAEAFF. The chain couples TRBV20-1 to TRBJ1-1. The CDR3 extends over 13 amino acids. Germline V gene data show CDR1 as DFQATT and CDR2 as SNEGSKA (reference sequence).

The chain links TRBV10-3 to TRBJ2-2; TCRdb outputs TRBD2, but without DNA this stays unchecked. CDR3 length equals 16 residues. The germline gives CDR1 ENHRY, CDR2 SYGVKD. The CDR3: CAISESGTSDTGELFF.

Measured by frequency, this clonotype is medium-sized. The V and J genes are TRBV6-5 and TRBJ2-1. The CDR3 runs to 14 residues. Germline V CDR1 and CDR2: MNHEY, SVGAGI. The CDR3 region is CASSYGGNANEQFF.

Considering frequency, this clonotype is medium-sized. The gene calls are TRBV29-1 and TRBJ2-1; TCRdb calls TRBD1, which cannot be checked without DNA. The germline V gene encodes CDR1 SQVTM and CDR2 ANQGSEA. This CDR3 is 16 amino acids long. The CDR3 loop is CSVEDPKGAAYNEQFF.

In terms of frequency, this clonotype is medium-sized (0.01 to 0.1%). The chain has TRBV29-1 and TRBJ1-2. Per the germline V gene, CDR1 is SQVTM and CDR2 is ANQGSEA. This CDR3 has 11 amino acids. CDR3 sequence: CSGGTQYGYTF.

Judged by frequency, this clonotype is medium-sized. The V gene is TRBV5-6, the J gene TRBJ1-6; TCRdb lists TRBD1, though no DNA is available to test this call. Looked up from germline, CDR1 is SGHDT and CDR2 is YYEEEE. This CDR3 region has 15 residues. This chain's CDR3 is CASSFGTGVRSPLHF. Full variable domain (rest looked up from reference TRBV5-6 and TRBJ1-6): DAGVTQSPTHLIKTRGQQVTLRCSPKSGHDTVSWYQQALGQGPQFIFQYYEEEERQRGNFPDRFSGHQFPNYSSELNVNALLLGDSALYLCASSFGTGVRSPLHFGNGTRLTVT.

The J gene is TRBJ1-1, the V gene TRBV7-2; TCRdb returns TRBD1, unconfirmable since there is no DNA. Germline V gives CDR1 SGHTA, CDR2 FQGNSA. This CDR3 comprises 14 residues. The CDR3: CASSSGTLNTEAFF.

J is TRBJ2-7 and V is TRBV19. The length of the CDR3 is 14 residues. CDR1 and CDR2 (germline): LNHDA, SQIVND (reference sequence). The CDR3 loop is CASSKGRDSYEQYF. The full variable domain, rest sourced from reference TRBV19 and TRBJ2-7, is DGGITQSPKYLFRKEGQNVTLSCEQNLNHDAMYWYRQDPGQGLRLIYYSQIVNDFQKGDIAEGYSVSREKKESFPLTVTSAQKNPTAFYLCASSKGRDSYEQYFGPGTRLTVT.

This chain uses TRBV6-6 with TRBJ2-1; TCRdb selects TRBD1, and the lack of DNA leaves this call unchecked. The CDR3 consists of 17 residues. Germline CDR1 and CDR2: MNHNY and SVGAGI (reference sequence). This CDR3 reads CASSFSGPQYSYNEQFF.

According to its frequency, this clonotype is medium-sized. V gene TRBV11-1 combines with J gene TRBJ2-6. CDR3 size: 14 residues. Per germline, CDR1 SGHAT and CDR2 FQDESV (reference sequence). This chain's CDR3 is CASSWSSGANVLTF.

This clonotype shows up as medium-sized by frequency. V is TRBV12-3 or TRBV12-4 and J is TRBJ2-2; no DNA is available, so the TRBD2 call from TCRdb remains unchecked. The CDR3 length is 15 residues. The chain's CDR3 is CASRGGGTNTGELFF.

The chain has TRBV5-6 and TRBJ2-5. Looked up from germline, CDR1 is SGHDT and CDR2 is YYEEEE. This CDR3 spans 11 amino acids. CDR3 residues: CASRSQETQYF.

The chain combines TRBV6-4 with TRBJ2-3; the TCRdb D gene call, TRBD2, has no DNA to confirm it. There are 15 residues in the CDR3. Germline-derived CDR1 and CDR2 are MRHNA and SNTAGT. CDR3 sequence reads: CASSEMSSGPDTQYF.

The chain employs TRBV7-2 and TRBJ2-7; TCRdb proposes TRBD1, but this gene call is untestable without DNA. Germline CDR1 and CDR2: SGHTA and FQGNSA. This CDR3 contains 14 residues. CDR3 sequence: CASSRDPSSYEQYF.

The chain recombines TRBV5-1 with TRBJ1-4; TCRdb's D call, TRBD1, is unchecked because there is no DNA. CDR3 length: 16 residues. CDR1 SGHRS and CDR2 YFSETQ come from the germline V gene. CDR3 amino acids: CASSSDRGGTNEKLFF.

This clonotype is classed as medium-sized (0.01 to 0.1%) by frequency. This chain uses TRBV6-5 with TRBJ1-3. From germline, CDR1 is MNHEY and CDR2 SVGAGI. The CDR3 sequence is 16 residues long. The CDR3 loop is CASSYGGLATGNTIYF.

This clonotype is labeled medium-sized based on frequency. The chain carries TRBV27 and TRBJ1-6. Per the germline V gene, CDR1 is MNHEY and CDR2 is SMNVEV (reference sequence). This CDR3 comprises 16 residues. The CDR3 loop is CATGSNGFLYNSPLHF.

This sequence joins TRBV20-1 and TRBJ2-7; TCRdb reports TRBD1, a call that lacks DNA to check it against. This CDR3 region has 15 residues. Germline CDR1 reads DFQATT; CDR2 reads SNEGSKA (reference sequence). CDR3: CSATKGTGDYHEQYF.

This clonotype is deemed medium-sized by its frequency. J is TRBJ1-3 and V is TRBV12-3 or TRBV12-4; the TRBD1 assignment by TCRdb is unverifiable without DNA. The CDR3 is made up of 18 amino acids. The chain's CDR3 is CASSLKGNTVSSGNTIYF.

This clonotype is classed as medium-sized (0.01 to 0.1%) by frequency. The gene calls are TRBV5-4 and TRBJ2-1. CDR3 size: 15 residues. CDR1 is SGHNT, CDR2 YYREEE, per germline (reference sequence). The CDR3 is CASSSDPSSYNEQFF. The whole variable domain, remainder taken from reference TRBV5-4 and TRBJ2-1, is ETGVTQSPTHLIKTRGQQVTLRCSSQSGHNTVSWYQQALGQGPQFIFQYYREEENGRGNFPPRFSGLQFPNYSSELNVNALELDDSALYLCASSSDPSSYNEQFFGPGTRLTVL.

Considering frequency, this clonotype is medium-sized. The genes are TRBV10-3 and TRBJ2-1; there is no DNA to check the TCRdb D call of TRBD1. CDR3 size: 15 residues. The germline gives CDR1 ENHRY, CDR2 SYGVKD. CDR3 amino acids: CAIRKDRAGYNEQFF.

This clonotype is identified as medium-sized from frequency. The rearrangement joins TRBV13 to TRBJ2-7; TCRdb's D call of TRBD1 is untestable without DNA. The CDR3 extends over 13 amino acids. Germline CDR1 reads PRHDT; CDR2 reads FYEKMQ (reference sequence). The CDR3 loop reads CASSSHREHEQYF.

Measured by frequency, this clonotype is medium-sized. This chain links TRBV19 with TRBJ1-2; TCRdb's D call, TRBD1, is unchecked because there is no DNA. Germline CDR1 reads LNHDA; CDR2 reads SQIVND (reference sequence). This CDR3 has 16 residues. The CDR3 sequence is CASSRGTGPSNYGYTF.